This is a list of T cell receptor beta chains from one sample in a study of a mutant IDH1 vaccine in newly diagnosed glioma. Sequenced by immunoSEQ multiplex PCR; TCRdb stores in-frame clones only, minus some. The sample lists tens of thousands of clones; approximately 79% were seen once. No antigens are known for them. Here the sequenced sample was PBMCs, taken from a glioma patient whose treatment included an IDH1 peptide vaccine. All receptors derive from a man aged 35 to 55 with glioma. Some clones in this sample may be carry-over from other donors' samples. Each CDR3 is given with its conserved first and last residue. A D gene is named only where the DNA matches it firmly. Size is stated for part of the rows, as once, few or many counts, or as a class when the clone is expanded.

D gene	V gene	clone size	J gene	CDR3 protein	CDR3 DNA
-	TRBV30	-	TRBJ2-7	CAYLLLGYEQYF	TGTGCCTACCTACTCCTGGGCTACGAGCAGTACTTC
-	TRBV5-4	-	TRBJ2-2	CASSLLRSNTGELFF	TGTGCCAGCAGCTTGTTGCGTTCGAACACCGGGGAGCTGTTTTTT
-	TRBV29-1	few	TRBJ1-1	CSGGQMNTEAFF	TGCAGCGGCGGACAGATGAACACTGAAGCTTTCTTT
-	TRBV18	-	TRBJ1-2	CASSQEGLRYGYTF	TGTGCCAGCTCTCAAGAGGGACTCCGCTATGGCTACACCTTC
-	TRBV19	-	TRBJ2-1	CASTPDSSYNEQFF	TGTGCCAGTACCCCAGACAGCTCCTACAATGAGCAGTTCTTC
TRBD2	TRBV15	-	TRBJ2-5	CATSSGAGGQETQYF	TGTGCCACCAGCAGTGGAGCGGGGGGCCAAGAGACCCAGTACTTC
-	TRBV7-9	-	TRBJ1-4	CASSQSGTEGEKLFF	TGTGCCAGCAGCCAATCCGGGACCGAGGGTGAAAAACTGTTTTTT
-	TRBV10-2	-	TRBJ1-1	CASRQGRGNTEAFF	TGCGCCAGCAGACAGGGCCGAGGGAACACTGAAGCTTTCTTT
TRBD1	TRBV6-6	once	TRBJ2-2	CASSRDSLNTGELFF	TGTGCCAGCAGCCGGGACAGTCTAAACACCGGGGAGCTGTTTTTT
-	TRBV4-1	-	TRBJ1-2	CASSREGQSIYGYTF	TGCGCCAGCAGCCGAGAAGGACAGAGCATCTATGGCTACACCTTC
TRBD1	TRBV14	once	TRBJ1-2	CASSPFLGGENYGYTF	TGTGCCAGCAGCCCGTTTTTAGGGGGCGAAAACTATGGCTACACCTTC
TRBD1	TRBV7-8	-	TRBJ2-7	CASSSSDRGRRVWHEQYF	TGTGCCAGCAGCTCGAGCGACAGGGGGCGACGTGTGTGGCACGAGCAGTACTTC
-	TRBV5-1	-	TRBJ2-2	CASSWPELGELFF	TGCGCCAGCAGCTGGCCAGAGCTCGGGGAGCTGTTTTTT
TRBD1	TRBV9	-	TRBJ1-5	CASSPGQGVSNQPQHF	TGTGCCAGCAGCCCCGGACAGGGGGTTAGCAATCAGCCCCAGCATTTT
-	TRBV30	-	TRBJ2-7	CAWSGSSSYEQYF	TGTGCCTGGAGTGGGAGCTCCTCCTACGAGCAGTACTTC
-	TRBV7-8	-	TRBJ1-5	CASSLVGTSNQPQHF	TGTGCCAGCAGCTTAGTTGGGACTAGCAATCAGCCCCAGCATTTT
-	TRBV5-5	-	TRBJ1-6	CASKGGGTDNSPLHF	TGTGCCAGCAAGGGCGGCGGCACCGATAATTCACCCCTCCACTTT
TRBD2	TRBV7-9	-	TRBJ2-2	CASTNPRGGAANTGELFF	TGTGCCAGCACCAACCCACGGGGGGGCGCAGCGAACACCGGGGAGCTGTTTTTT
TRBD1	TRBV4-1	-	TRBJ1-2	CASSQTPGQGIYGYTF	TGCGCCAGCAGCCAAACTCCGGGACAGGGGATCTATGGCTACACCTTC
-	TRBV4-3	once	TRBJ2-7	CASSPSPGYEQYF	TGCGCCAGCAGCCCGTCGCCTGGGTACGAGCAGTACTTC
-	TRBV4-2	-	TRBJ2-2	CASSHGQRTGELFF	TGTGCCAGCAGCCACGGACAGAGGACCGGGGAGCTGTTTTTT
-	TRBV18	once	TRBJ2-7	CASTDTPSLTYEQYF	TGTGCCAGCACAGACACTCCGAGCCTTACCTACGAGCAGTACTTC
-	TRBV5-6	-	TRBJ1-5	CASSSRDGPVGPQHF	TGTGCCAGCAGCTCCCGGGACGGCCCCGTTGGGCCCCAGCATTTT
TRBD1	TRBV7-2	-	TRBJ2-3	CASSLAPGTGAADTQYF	TGTGCCAGCAGCTTAGCGCCAGGGACAGGGGCGGCCGATACGCAGTATTTT
-	TRBV7-2	-	TRBJ2-5	CASSLTLALQTQYF	TGTGCCAGCAGCTTAACGCTAGCGCTTCAGACCCAGTACTTC
-	TRBV27	few	TRBJ2-5	CASSPRLGSLETQYF	TGTGCCAGCAGTCCCCGTTTAGGGAGTTTGGAGACCCAGTACTTC
TRBD1	TRBV6-1	-	TRBJ1-2	CASRTGDYTF	TGTGCCAGCAGGACAGGGGACTACACCTTC
TRBD1	TRBV6-5	-	TRBJ1-2	CASSPDRAYGYTF	TGTGCCAGCAGCCCGGACAGGGCCTATGGCTACACCTTC
-	TRBV19	-	TRBJ2-6	CASVGASGANVLTF	TGTGCCAGTGTGGGAGCCTCTGGGGCCAACGTCCTGACTTTC
-	TRBV9	few	TRBJ2-1	CASSIGRVEEQFF	TGTGCCAGCAGCATTGGCAGGGTAGAAGAGCAGTTCTTC
TRBD1	TRBV7-9	-	TRBJ1-2	CASGGTGKTGYGYTF	TGTGCCAGCGGCGGGACAGGGAAGACGGGCTATGGCTACACCTTC
-	TRBV5-4	medium-sized	TRBJ2-7	CASSLGVSYEQYF	TGTGCCAGCAGCTTGGGTGTCTCCTACGAGCAGTACTTC
-	TRBV5-4	-	TRBJ2-7	CASSPNYNRVTYEQYF	TGTGCCAGCAGCCCTAATTATAACAGGGTCACCTACGAGCAGTACTTC
-	TRBV9	-	TRBJ2-2	CASSTTDSTGELFF	TGTGCCAGCAGCACCACAGACAGCACCGGGGAGCTGTTTTTT
TRBD2	TRBV7-8	-	TRBJ2-1	CASSSLSGGIIRGNEQFF	TGTGCCAGCAGCTCACTTAGCGGGGGCATTATACGGGGCAATGAGCAGTTCTTC
-	TRBV11-3	few	TRBJ1-1	CASSYLWDTEAFF	TGTGCCAGCAGCTATCTTTGGGACACTGAAGCTTTCTTT
-	TRBV5-1	-	TRBJ2-7	CASSLVGGSYEQYF	TGCGCCAGCAGCTTGGTAGGGGGCTCCTACGAGCAGTACTTC
-	TRBV5-1	once	TRBJ2-7	CASSLVGSSYEQYF	TGCGCCAGCAGCTTGGTAGGCAGCTCCTACGAGCAGTACTTC
-	TRBV4-2	-	TRBJ2-1	CASSQEGNRASYNEQFF	TGTGCCAGCAGCCAAGAAGGGAACAGGGCTTCGTACAATGAGCAGTTCTTC
-	TRBV30	few	TRBJ1-4	CACEGGTSEKLFF	TGTGCCTGCGAGGGGGGCACGTCTGAAAAACTGTTTTTT